This TCR beta chain is drawn from a study of blood T cells in healthy people across ages. Findings of the study overall: A conclusive naive versus antigen-experienced comparison was prevented by the unsorted PBMCs.

Concerning this clonotype itself: Its target is not known. This sequence may be a read error, since a much larger clone differs from it by one base.

A second 7 to 11 cycle PCR used barcoded and J-beta primers. Tags on each cDNA molecule came from a template-switch adaptor with 12 random nucleotides. TCRdb re-called the 5' RACE reads through MiXCR, storing one row per CDR3 protein. The sample shows 1.5 million to 2 million distinct CDR3 sequences, approximately 40% of them seen only once. Individuals who donated were healthy Caucasians from Russia aged about 6 to 90. The receptor was derived from a human donor in good health. Material for sequencing was blood.

The chain's CDR3 is CAGSRTADSGANVLTF. For the CDR3, the DNA is TGCGCCGGCAGCAGGACAGCCGACTCTGGGGCCAACGTCCTGACTTTC. The chain joins TRBV5-1 to TRBJ2-6; a possible D gene is TRBD1 (6 bases). The CDR3 is made up of 16 amino acids. Germline V gives CDR1 SGHRS, CDR2 YFSETQ. Full variable domain (missing parts from reference TRBV5-1 and TRBJ2-6): KAGVTQTPRYLIKTRGQQVTLSCSPISGHRSVSWYQQTPGQGLQFLFEYFSETQRNKGNFPGRFSGRQFSNSRSEMNVSTLELGDSALYLCAGSRTADSGANVLTFGAGSRLTVL.